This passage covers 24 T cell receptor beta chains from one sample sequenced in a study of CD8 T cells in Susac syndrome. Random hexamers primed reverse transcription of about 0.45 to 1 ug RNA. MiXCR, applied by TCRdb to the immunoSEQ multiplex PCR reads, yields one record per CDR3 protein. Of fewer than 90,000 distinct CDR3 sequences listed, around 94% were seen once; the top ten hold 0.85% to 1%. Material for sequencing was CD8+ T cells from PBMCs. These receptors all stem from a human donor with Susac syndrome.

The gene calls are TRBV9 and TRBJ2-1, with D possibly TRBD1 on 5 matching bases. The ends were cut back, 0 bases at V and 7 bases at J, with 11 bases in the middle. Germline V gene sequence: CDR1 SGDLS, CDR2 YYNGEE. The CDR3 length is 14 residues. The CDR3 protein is CASSVADSWNEQFF. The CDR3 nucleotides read TGTGCCAGCAGCGTAGCTGACAGCTGGAATGAGCAGTTCTTC.

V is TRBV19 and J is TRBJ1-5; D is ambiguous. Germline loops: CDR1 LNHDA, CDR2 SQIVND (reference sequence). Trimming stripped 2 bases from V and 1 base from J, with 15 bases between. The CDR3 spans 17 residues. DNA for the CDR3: TGTGCCAGTAGTATATCCGGCAACACCAGAAGCAATCAGCCCCAGCATTTT. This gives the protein CASSISGNTRSNQPQHF.

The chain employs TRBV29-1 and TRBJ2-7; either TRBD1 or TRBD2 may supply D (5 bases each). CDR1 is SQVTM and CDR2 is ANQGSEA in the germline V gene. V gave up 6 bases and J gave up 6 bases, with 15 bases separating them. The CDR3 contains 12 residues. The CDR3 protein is CSVVVGVSEQYF. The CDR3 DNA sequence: TGCAGCGTAGTCGTGGGGGTCAGCGAGCAGTACTTC.

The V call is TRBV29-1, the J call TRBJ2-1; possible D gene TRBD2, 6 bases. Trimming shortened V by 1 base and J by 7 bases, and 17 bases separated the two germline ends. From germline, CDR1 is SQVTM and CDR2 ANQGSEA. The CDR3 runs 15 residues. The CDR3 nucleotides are TGCAGCGTTGAAGGTTGGGACTCGTCTGAGAATGAGCAGTTCTTC. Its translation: CSVEGWDSSENEQFF.

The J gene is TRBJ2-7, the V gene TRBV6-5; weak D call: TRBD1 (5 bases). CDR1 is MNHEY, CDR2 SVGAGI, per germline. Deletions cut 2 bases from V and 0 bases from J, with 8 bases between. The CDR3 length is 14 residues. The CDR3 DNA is TGTGCCAGCAGTTACCAGGGCGGCTCCTACGAGCAGTACTTC. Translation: CASSYQGGSYEQYF.

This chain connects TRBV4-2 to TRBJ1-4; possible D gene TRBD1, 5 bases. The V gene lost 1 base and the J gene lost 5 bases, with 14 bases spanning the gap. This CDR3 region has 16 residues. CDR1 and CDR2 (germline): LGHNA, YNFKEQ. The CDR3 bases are TGTGCCAGCAGCCAAGCGATGGATGGGGGGAATGAAAAACTGTTTTTT. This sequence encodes CASSQAMDGGNEKLFF.

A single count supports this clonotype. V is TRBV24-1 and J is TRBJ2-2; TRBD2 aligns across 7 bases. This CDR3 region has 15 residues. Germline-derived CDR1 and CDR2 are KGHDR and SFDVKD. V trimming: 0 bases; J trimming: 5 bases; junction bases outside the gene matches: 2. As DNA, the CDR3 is TGTGCCACCAGTGATTTGTCGCGGGAGACCGGGGAGCTGTTTTTT. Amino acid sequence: CATSDLSRETGELFF.

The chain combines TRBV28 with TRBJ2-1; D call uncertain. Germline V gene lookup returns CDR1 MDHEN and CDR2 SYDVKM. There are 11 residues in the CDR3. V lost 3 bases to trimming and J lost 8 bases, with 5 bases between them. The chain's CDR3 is CASSFIDEQFF. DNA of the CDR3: TGTGCCAGCAGTTTTATCGATGAGCAGTTCTTC.

CDR3 sequence reads: CASSLALGTYEQYF. The CDR3 coding sequence is TGTGCCAGCAGTTTGGCTCTAGGGACCTACGAGCAGTACTTC. The V and J genes are TRBV27 and TRBJ2-7, with D unresolved. This CDR3 region has 14 residues. CDR1 and CDR2 from the germline V gene are MNHEY and SMNVEV (reference sequence). Trimming shortened V by 3 bases and J by 2 bases, and 11 bases separated the two germline ends.

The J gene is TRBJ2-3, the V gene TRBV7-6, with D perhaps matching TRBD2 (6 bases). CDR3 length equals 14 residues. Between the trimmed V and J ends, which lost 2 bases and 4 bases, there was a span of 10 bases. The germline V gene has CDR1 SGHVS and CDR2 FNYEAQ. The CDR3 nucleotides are TGTGCCAGCAGCTTAATGGGGGAGGCAGATACGCAGTATTTT. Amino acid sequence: CASSLMGEADTQYF.

CDR3 residues: CASSEVLAGGPYEQYF. The CDR3 DNA follows: TGTGCCAGCTCAGAAGTCTTAGCGGGGGGGCCCTACGAGCAGTACTTC. This sequence joins TRBV18 and TRBJ2-7; 11 bases align to TRBD2. This CDR3 has 16 amino acids. The ends lost 5 bases at V and 2 bases at J; junction bases unmatched: 8. The germline CDR1 and CDR2 sequences are KGHSH and LQKENI.

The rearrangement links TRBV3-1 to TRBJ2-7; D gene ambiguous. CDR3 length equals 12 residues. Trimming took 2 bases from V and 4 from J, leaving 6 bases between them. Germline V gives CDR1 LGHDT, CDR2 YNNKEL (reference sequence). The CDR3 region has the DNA TGTGCCAGCAGCCAATTCGAATACGAGCAGTACTTC. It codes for CASSQFEYEQYF.

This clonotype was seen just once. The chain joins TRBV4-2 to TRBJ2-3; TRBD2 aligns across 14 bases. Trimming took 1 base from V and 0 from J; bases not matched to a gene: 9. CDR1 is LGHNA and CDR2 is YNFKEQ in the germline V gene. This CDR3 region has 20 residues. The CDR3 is CASSQVRGTSGSPSTDTQYF. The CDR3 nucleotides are TGTGCCAGCAGCCAAGTCCGAGGGACTAGCGGGAGCCCGAGCACAGATACGCAGTATTTT.

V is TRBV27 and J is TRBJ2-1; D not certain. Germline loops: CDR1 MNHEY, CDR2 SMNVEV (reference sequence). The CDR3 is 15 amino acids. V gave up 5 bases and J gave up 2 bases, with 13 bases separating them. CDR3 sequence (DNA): TGTGCCAGCAGTGGCCGTTTGGCCCCCTACAATGAGCAGTTCTTC. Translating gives CASSGRLAPYNEQFF.

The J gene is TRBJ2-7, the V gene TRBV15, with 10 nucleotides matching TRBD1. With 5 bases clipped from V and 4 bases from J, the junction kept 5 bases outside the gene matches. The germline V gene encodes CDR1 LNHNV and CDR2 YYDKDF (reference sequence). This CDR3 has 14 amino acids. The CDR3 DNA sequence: TGTGCCACCAGCGTCGGGACAGGGGATTACGAGCAGTACTTC. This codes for CATSVGTGDYEQYF.

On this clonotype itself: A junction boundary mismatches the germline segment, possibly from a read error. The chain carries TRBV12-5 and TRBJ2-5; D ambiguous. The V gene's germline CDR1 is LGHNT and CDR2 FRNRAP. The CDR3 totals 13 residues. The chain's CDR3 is CASGLVLKEIQYF. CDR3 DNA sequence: TGTGCTAGTGGTTTGGTACTAAAGGAGATCCAGTACTTC.

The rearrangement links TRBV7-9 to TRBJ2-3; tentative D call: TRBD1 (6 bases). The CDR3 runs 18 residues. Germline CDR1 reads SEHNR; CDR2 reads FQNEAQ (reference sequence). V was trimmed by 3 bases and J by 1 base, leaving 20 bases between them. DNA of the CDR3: TGTGCCAGCAGCTTTAGAAGGACAGACCCACTACGCACAGATACGCAGTATTTT. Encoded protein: CASSFRRTDPLRTDTQYF.

The CDR3 coding sequence is TGTGCCAGCAGCCTTCGAAGGGTATCCTACACTGAAGCTTTCTTT. Its protein is CASSLRRVSYTEAFF. The gene calls are TRBV6-5 and TRBJ1-1; D is undetermined. Germline V CDR1 and CDR2: MNHEY, SVGAGI. V was pared by 6 bases and J by 3 bases, with 17 bases between. This CDR3 spans 15 amino acids.

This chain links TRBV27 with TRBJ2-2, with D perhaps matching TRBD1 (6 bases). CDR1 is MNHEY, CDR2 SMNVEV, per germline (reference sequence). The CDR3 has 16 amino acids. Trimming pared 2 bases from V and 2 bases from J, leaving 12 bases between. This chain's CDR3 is CASSLGYRDNTGELFF. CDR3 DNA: TGTGCCAGCAGTTTAGGGTACAGGGACAACACCGGGGAGCTGTTTTTT.

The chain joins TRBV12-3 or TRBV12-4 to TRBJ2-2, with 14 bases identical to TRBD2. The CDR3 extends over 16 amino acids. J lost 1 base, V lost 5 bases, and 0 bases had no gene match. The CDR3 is CASSGTSGGNTGELFF. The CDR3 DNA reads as TGTGCCAGCAGTGGGACTAGCGGGGGGAACACCGGGGAGCTGTTTTTT.

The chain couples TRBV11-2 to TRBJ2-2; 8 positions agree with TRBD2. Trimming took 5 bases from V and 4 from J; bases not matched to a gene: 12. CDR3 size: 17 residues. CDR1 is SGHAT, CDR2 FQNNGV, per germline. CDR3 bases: TGTGCCAGCAGCCTAAACTACGCGGGAGGTGTCACCGGGGAGCTGTTTTTT. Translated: CASSLNYAGGVTGELFF.

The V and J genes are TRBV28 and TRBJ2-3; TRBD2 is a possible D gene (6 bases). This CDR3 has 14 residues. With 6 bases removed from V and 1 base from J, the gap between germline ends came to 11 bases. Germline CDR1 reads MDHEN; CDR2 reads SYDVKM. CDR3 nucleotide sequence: TGTGCCAGCAGATCATTAGCGGGCACAGATACGCAGTATTTT. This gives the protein CASRSLAGTDTQYF.

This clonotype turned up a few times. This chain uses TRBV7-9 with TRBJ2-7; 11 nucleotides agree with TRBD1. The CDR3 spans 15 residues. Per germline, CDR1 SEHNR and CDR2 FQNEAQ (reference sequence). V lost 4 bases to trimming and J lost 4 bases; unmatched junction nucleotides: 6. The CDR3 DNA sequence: TGTGCCAGCAGCTCGACCGGGACAGGGGGTTACGAGCAGTACTTC. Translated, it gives CASSSTGTGGYEQYF.

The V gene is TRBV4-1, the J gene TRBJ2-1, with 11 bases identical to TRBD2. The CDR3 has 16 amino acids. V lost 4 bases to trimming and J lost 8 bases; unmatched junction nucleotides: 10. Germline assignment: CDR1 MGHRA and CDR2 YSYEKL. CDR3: CASSPWALAGGDEQFF. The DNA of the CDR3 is TGCGCCAGCAGCCCATGGGCTCTAGCGGGGGGCGATGAGCAGTTCTTC.